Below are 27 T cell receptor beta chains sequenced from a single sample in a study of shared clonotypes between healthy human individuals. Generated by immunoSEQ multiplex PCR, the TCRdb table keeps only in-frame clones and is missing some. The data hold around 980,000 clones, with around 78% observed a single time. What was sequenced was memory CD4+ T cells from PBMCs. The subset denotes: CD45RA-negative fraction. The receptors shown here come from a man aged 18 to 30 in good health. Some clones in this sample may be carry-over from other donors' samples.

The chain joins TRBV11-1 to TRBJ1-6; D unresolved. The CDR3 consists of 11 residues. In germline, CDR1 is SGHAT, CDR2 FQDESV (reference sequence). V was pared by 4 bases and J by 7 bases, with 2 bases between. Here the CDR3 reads CASSSNSPLHF. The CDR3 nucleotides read TGTGCCAGCAGCTCCAATTCACCCCTCCACTTT.

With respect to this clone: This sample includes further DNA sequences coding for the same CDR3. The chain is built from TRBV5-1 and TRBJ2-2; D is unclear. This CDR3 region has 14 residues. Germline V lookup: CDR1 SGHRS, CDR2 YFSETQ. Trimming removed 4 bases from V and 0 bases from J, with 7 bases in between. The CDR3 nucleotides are TGCGCCAGCAGCCTGGGGACGAACACCGGGGAGCTGTTTTTT. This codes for CASSLGTNTGELFF.

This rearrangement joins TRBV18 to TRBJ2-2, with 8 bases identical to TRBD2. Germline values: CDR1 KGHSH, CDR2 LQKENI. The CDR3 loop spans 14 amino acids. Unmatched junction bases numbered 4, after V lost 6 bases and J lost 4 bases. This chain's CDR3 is CASSPTSATGELFF. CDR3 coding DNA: TGTGCCAGCTCTCCGACTAGCGCCACCGGGGAGCTGTTTTTT. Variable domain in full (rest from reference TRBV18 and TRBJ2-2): NAGVMQNPRHLVRRRGQEARLRCSPMKGHSHVYWYRQLPEEGLKFMVYLQKENIIDESGMPKERFSAEFPKEGPSILRIQQVVRGDSAAYFCASSPTSATGELFFGEGSRLTVL.

As DNA, the CDR3 is TGCGCCAGCAGCGAAATGGGACAGCGAAACACCATATATTTT. Translating it yields CASSEMGQRNTIYF. This chain links TRBV5-1 with TRBJ1-3; 7 nucleotides line up with TRBD1. The CDR3 consists of 14 residues. The germline CDR1 and CDR2 sequences are SGHRS and YFSETQ. After removal of 4 bases from V and 5 bases from J, the junction contained 6 bases not matched to a gene.

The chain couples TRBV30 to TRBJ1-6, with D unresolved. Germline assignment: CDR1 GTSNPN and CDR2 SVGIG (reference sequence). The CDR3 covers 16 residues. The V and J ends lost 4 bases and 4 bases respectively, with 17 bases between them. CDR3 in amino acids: CAWTLAGQPYNSPLHF. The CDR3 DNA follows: TGTGCCTGGACCCTCGCCGGGCAACCTTATAATTCACCCCTCCACTTT.

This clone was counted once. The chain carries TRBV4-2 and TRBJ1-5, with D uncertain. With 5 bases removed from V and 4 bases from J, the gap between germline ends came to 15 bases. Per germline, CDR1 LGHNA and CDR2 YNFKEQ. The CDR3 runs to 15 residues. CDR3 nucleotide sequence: TGTGCCAGCAGCTTTGGGCCTACTGGTAATCAGCCCCAGCATTTT. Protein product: CASSFGPTGNQPQHF.

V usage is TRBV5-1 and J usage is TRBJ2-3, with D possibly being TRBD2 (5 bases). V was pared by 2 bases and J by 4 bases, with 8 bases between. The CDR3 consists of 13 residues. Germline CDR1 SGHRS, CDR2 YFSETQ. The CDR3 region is CASSFGEADTQYF. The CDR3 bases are TGCGCCAGCAGCTTCGGGGAAGCAGATACGCAGTATTTT.

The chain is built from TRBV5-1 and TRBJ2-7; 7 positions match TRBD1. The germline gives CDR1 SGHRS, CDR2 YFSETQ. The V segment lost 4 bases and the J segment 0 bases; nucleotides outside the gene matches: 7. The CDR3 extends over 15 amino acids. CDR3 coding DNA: TGCGCCAGCAGCCCCACCGGGGACAGCTCCTACGAGCAGTACTTC. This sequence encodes CASSPTGDSSYEQYF.

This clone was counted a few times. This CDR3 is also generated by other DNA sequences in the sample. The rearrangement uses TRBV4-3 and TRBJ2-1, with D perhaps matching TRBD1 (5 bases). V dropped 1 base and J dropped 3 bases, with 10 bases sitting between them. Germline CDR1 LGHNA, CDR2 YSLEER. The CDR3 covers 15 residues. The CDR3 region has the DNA TGCGCCAGCAGCCAAGTAAGGGGAAACTACAATGAGCAGTTCTTC. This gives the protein CASSQVRGNYNEQFF.

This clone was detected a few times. DNA for the CDR3: TGTGCCAGCAGTGAAGACGATTCTGGGGCCAACGTCCTGACTTTC. Its translation is CASSEDDSGANVLTF. V and J are TRBV2 and TRBJ2-6; D gene ambiguous. V lost 1 base and J 1 base, leaving 5 bases between the germline ends. Per germline, CDR1 SNHLY and CDR2 FYNNEI. This CDR3 is 15 amino acids long.

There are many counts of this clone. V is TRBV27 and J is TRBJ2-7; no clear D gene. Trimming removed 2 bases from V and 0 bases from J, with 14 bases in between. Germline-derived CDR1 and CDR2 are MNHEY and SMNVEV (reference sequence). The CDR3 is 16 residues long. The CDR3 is CASSLRSGGSSYEQYF. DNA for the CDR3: TGTGCCAGCAGTTTAAGGTCGGGTGGCAGCTCCTACGAGCAGTACTTC.

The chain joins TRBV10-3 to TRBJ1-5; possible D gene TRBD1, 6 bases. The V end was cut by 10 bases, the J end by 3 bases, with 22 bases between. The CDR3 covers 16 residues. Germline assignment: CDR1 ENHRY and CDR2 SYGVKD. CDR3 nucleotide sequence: TGTGCCACCAACTCGAGGGGGGGCGAAGACAATCAGCCCCAGCATTTT. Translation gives CATNSRGGEDNQPQHF.

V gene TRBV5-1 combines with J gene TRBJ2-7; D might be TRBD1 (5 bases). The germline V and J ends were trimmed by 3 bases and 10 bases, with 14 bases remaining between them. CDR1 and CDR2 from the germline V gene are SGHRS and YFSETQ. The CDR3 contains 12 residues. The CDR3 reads CASSSDTTIQYF. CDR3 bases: TGCGCCAGCAGCTCGGACACCACAATACAGTACTTC.

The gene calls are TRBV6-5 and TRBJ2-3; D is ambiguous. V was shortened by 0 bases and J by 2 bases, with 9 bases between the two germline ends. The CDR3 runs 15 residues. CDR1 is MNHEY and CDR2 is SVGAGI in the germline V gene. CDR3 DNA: TGTGCCAGCAGTTACTCGAGATCTCACACAGATACGCAGTATTTT. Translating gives CASSYSRSHTDTQYF.

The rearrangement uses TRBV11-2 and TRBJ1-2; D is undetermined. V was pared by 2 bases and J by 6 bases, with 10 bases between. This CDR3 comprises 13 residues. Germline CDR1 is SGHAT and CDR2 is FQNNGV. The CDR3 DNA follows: TGTGCCAGCAGCTTACGGGGTTGGGATGGCTACACCTTC. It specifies CASSLRGWDGYTF.

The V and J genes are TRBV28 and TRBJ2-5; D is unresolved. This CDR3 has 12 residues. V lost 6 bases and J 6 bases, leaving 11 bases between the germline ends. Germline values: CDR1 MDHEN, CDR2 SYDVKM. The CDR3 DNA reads TGTGCCAGCAGGACAACGGCGCAGACCCAGTACTTC. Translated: CASRTTAQTQYF. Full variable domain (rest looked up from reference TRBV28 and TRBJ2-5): DVKVTQSSRYLVKRTGEKVFLECVQDMDHENMFWYRQDPGLGLRLIYFSYDVKMKEKGDIPEGYSVSREKKERFSLILESASTNQTSMYLCASRTTAQTQYFGPGTRLLVL.

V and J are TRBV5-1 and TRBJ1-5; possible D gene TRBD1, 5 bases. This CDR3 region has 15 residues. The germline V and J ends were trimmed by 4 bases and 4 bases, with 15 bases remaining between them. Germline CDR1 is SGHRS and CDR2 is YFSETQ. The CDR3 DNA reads TGCGCCAGCAGCCTTACTCCCGGGGGGAATCAGCCCCAGCATTTT. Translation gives CASSLTPGGNQPQHF.

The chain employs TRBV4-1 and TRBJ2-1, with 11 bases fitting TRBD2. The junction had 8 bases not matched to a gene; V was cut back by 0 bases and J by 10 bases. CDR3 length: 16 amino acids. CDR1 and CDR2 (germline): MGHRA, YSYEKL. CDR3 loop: CASSQDLGTSGLEQFF. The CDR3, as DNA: TGCGCCAGCAGCCAAGATTTGGGGACTAGCGGCCTAGAGCAGTTCTTC.

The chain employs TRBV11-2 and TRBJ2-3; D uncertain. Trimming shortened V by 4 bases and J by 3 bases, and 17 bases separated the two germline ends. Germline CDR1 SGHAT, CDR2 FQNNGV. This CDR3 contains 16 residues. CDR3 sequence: CASSSPLQVKTDTQYF. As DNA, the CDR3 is TGTGCCAGCAGCTCTCCCCTCCAGGTGAAAACAGATACGCAGTATTTT. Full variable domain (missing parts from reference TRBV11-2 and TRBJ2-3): EAGVAQSPRYKIIEKRQSVAFWCNPISGHATLYWYQQILGQGPKLLIQFQNNGVVDDSQLPKDRFSAERLKGVDSTLKIQPAKLEDSAVYLCASSSPLQVKTDTQYFGPGTRLTVL.

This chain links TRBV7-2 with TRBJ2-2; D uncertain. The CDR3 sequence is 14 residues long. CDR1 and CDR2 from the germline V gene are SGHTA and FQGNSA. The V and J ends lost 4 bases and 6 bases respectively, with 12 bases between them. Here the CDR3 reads CASSSFFWAGELFF. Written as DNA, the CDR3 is TGTGCCAGCAGCTCTTTTTTTTGGGCCGGGGAGCTGTTTTTT.

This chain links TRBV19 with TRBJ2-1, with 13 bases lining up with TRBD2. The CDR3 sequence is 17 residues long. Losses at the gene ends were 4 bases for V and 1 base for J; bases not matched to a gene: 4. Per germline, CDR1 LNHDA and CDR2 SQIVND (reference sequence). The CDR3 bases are TGTGCCAGTAGTACCCGGACTAGCGGGAGTTCCTACAATGAGCAGTTCTTC. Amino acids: CASSTRTSGSSYNEQFF.

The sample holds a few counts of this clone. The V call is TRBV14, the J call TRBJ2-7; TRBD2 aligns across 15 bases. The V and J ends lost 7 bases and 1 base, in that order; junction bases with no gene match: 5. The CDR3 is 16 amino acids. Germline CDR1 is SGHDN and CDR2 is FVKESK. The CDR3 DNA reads TGTGCCAGCAAGAGGACTAGCGGGAGGGAGTCCTACGAGCAGTACTTC. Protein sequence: CASKRTSGRESYEQYF.

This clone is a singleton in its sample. CDR3 DNA: TGTGCCTGGAGGGCGACAATACGCTACACCTTC. Translated, it gives CAWRATIRYTF. The chain combines TRBV30 with TRBJ1-2, with unresolved D. V was trimmed by 3 bases and J by 9 bases, leaving 11 bases between them. The CDR3 loop spans 11 amino acids. CDR1 and CDR2 (germline): GTSNPN, SVGIG (reference sequence).

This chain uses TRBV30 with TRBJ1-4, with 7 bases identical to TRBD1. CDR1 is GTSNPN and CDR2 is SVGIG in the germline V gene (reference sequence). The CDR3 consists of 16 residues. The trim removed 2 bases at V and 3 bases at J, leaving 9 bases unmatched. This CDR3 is CAWSYQGVSPNEKLFF. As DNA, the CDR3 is TGTGCCTGGAGTTACCAGGGGGTCTCGCCTAATGAAAAACTGTTTTTT.

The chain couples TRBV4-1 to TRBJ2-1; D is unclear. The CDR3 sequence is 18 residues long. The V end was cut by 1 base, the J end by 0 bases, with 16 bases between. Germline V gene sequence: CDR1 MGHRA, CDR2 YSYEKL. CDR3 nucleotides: TGCGCCAGCAGCCAAGCTCCTTTTTTTGTGAGCTCCTACAATGAGCAGTTCTTC. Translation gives CASSQAPFFVSSYNEQFF.

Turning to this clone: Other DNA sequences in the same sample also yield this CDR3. The chain's CDR3 is CASSPARQGYEQYF. CDR3 DNA: TGTGCCAGCTCACCCGCCAGGCAGGGATACGAGCAGTACTTC. This rearrangement joins TRBV18 to TRBJ2-7; possibly TRBD1 for D (5 bases). Germline assignment: CDR1 KGHSH and CDR2 LQKENI. V lost 3 bases, J lost 4 bases, and 13 bases lay in between. This CDR3 is 14 amino acids long.

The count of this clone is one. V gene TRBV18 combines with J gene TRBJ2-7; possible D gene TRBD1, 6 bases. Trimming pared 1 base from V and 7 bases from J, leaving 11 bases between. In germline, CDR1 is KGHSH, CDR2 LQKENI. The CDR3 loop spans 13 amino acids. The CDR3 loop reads CASSPRAGEEQYF. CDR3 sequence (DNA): TGTGCCAGCTCACCACGGGCAGGGGAAGAGCAGTACTTC.